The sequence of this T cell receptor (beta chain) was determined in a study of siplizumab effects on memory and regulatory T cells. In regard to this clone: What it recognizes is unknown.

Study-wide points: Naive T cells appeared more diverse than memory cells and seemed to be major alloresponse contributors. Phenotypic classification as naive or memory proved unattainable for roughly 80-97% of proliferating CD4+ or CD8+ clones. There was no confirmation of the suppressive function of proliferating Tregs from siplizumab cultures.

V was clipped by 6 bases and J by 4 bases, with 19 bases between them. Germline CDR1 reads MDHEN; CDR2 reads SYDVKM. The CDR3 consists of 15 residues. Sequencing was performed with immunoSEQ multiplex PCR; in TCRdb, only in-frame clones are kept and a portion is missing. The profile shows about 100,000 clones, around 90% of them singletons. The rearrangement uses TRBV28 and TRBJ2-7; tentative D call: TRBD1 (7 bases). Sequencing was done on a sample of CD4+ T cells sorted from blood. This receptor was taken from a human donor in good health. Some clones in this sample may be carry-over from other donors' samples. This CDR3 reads CASSRGTDYLYEQYF. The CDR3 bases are TGTGCCAGCAGCCGGGGGACAGACTACCTATACGAGCAGTACTTC. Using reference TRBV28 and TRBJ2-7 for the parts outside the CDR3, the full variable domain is DVKVTQSSRYLVKRTGEKVFLECVQDMDHENMFWYRQDPGLGLRLIYFSYDVKMKEKGDIPEGYSVSREKKERFSLILESASTNQTSMYLCASSRGTDYLYEQYFGPGTRLTVT.